The next 15 T cell receptor beta chains were all read from a single sample in a study of blood T cells in healthy people across ages. A second PCR, run for about 7 to 12 cycles, used a sample-barcoded 5' primer plus a J-beta primer mix. TCRdb processed the 5' RACE reads anew with MiXCR; each CDR3 protein has one entry. Among about 1 million distinct CDR3 sequences listed, 35% to 50% were seen once. The sample consisted of blood. The receptors originated from a woman aged 55 to 70 in good health.

Details on this clonotype: Its ends do not fully match the called genes, so a read error is possible. The chain is built from TRBV12-3 or TRBV12-4 and TRBJ2-3; possible D gene TRBD2, 5 bases. The CDR3 totals 14 residues. The CDR3 DNA is TGTGCCGGCAGTCTGGACTTGTTTTCGGATACGCAGTATTTT. Its protein is CAGSLDLFSDTQYF.

This chain links TRBV5-6 with TRBJ2-7; D might be TRBD2 (5 bases). Per germline, CDR1 SGHDT and CDR2 YYEEEE. This CDR3 has 14 residues. Trimming removed 3 bases at V and 3 bases at J, with 13 bases between. For the CDR3, the DNA is TGTGCCAGCAGCTGGAGCGGTGGTGACTACGAGCAGTACTTC. The encoded protein is CASSWSGGDYEQYF. Looking up the rest from reference TRBV5-6 and TRBJ2-7 gives the full variable domain: DAGVTQSPTHLIKTRGQQVTLRCSPKSGHDTVSWYQQALGQGPQFIFQYYEEEERQRGNFPDRFSGHQFPNYSSELNVNALLLGDSALYLCASSWSGGDYEQYFGPGTRLTVT.

The V and J genes are TRBV6-6 and TRBJ2-5; D tentatively fits TRBD1 or TRBD2 (5 bases each). Germline CDR1 reads MNHNY; CDR2 reads SVGAGI (reference sequence). The CDR3 extends over 16 amino acids. Deletions cut 0 bases from V and 4 bases from J, with 15 bases between. The CDR3 reads CASSYSTAERGETQYF. The CDR3 nucleotides are TGTGCCAGCAGTTACTCAACAGCGGAAAGGGGAGAGACCCAGTACTTC.

V and J are TRBV4-1 and TRBJ2-7, with 9 bases identical to TRBD2. The length of the CDR3 is 15 residues. Germline assignment: CDR1 MGHRA and CDR2 YSYEKL. V dropped 1 base and J dropped 6; count of bases not matched to a gene: 7. DNA of the CDR3: TGCGCCAGCAGCCAAGGCGCTAGCGGGATGCCCGAGCAGTACTTC. Translated: CASSQGASGMPEQYF.

The rearrangement joins TRBV27 to TRBJ2-4, with D perhaps matching TRBD1 (5 bases). Per the germline V gene, CDR1 is MNHEY and CDR2 is SMNVEV (reference sequence). The V and J ends lost 3 bases and 13 bases respectively, with 13 bases between them. There are 12 residues in the CDR3. The CDR3 region is CASSFPDMEQYF. For the CDR3, the DNA is TGTGCCAGCAGTTTTCCGGACATGGAGCAGTACTTC.

This clonotype came up many times. V usage is TRBV3-1 and J usage is TRBJ2-5; D remains unclear. Trimming cost V 1 base and J 5 bases, with 8 bases left between them. Germline V gene data show CDR1 as LGHDT and CDR2 as YNNKEL (reference sequence). This CDR3 is 13 amino acids long. This CDR3 reads CASSQGTSETQYF. The CDR3 region has the DNA TGTGCCAGCAGCCAAGGGACGTCTGAGACCCAGTACTTC.

This clonotype was observed a handful of times. The chain is built from TRBV5-1 and TRBJ1-2; D unclear. Germline V gene data show CDR1 as SGHRS and CDR2 as YFSETQ. Trimming shortened V by 2 bases and J by 0 bases, and 5 bases separated the two germline ends. The CDR3 length is 13 residues. The DNA for the CDR3 is TGCGCCAGCAGCTTCGGGGCTAACTATGGCTACACCTTC. Its protein is CASSFGANYGYTF.

This clonotype was seen ten or more times. One end of the junction varies from germline; a read error may be responsible. V usage is TRBV5-1 and J usage is TRBJ1-1; D not resolved. Germline CDR1 reads SGHRS; CDR2 reads YFSETQ. The length of the CDR3 is 11 residues. This CDR3 reads CASSLDTEAFF. As DNA, the CDR3 is TGTGCCAGCAGCTTAGACACTGAAGCTTTCTTT.

On this clonotype: A junction boundary mismatches the germline segment, possibly from a read error. The chain couples TRBV12-3 or TRBV12-4 to TRBJ2-3; TRBD2 aligns across 10 bases. There are 17 residues in the CDR3. This chain's CDR3 is CAGSPNGLAASTGTQYF. CDR3 bases: TGTGCCGGCAGCCCCAACGGACTAGCGGCTAGCACAGGTACGCAGTATTTT.

V usage is TRBV7-8 and J usage is TRBJ2-3, with 8 bases matching TRBD2. Germline lookup yields CDR1 SGHVS and CDR2 FQNEAQ. CDR3 length: 20 amino acids. Unmatched junction bases numbered 17, after V lost 0 bases and J lost 3 bases. In DNA, the CDR3 is TGTGCCAGCAGCTTAGCGTGGGGAGGGGGGAGCGGGAGAAGTACAGATACGCAGTATTTT. Protein sequence: CASSLAWGGGSGRSTDTQYF.

This clonotype has only a few counts. CDR3 protein: CSARDRNVWGTRIYEQYF. In nucleotides, the CDR3 is TGCAGTGCTAGAGATCGGAACGTATGGGGGACTAGAATTTACGAGCAGTACTTC. The chain combines TRBV20-1 with TRBJ2-7; 8 bases line up with TRBD2. Germline V gene sequence: CDR1 DFQATT, CDR2 SNEGSKA (reference sequence). The J segment lost 4 bases and the V segment lost 0 bases, leaving 17 bases of the junction unmatched. The CDR3 covers 18 residues.

The V call is TRBV7-4, the J call TRBJ1-5, with D unclear. Trimming pared 6 bases from V and 9 bases from J, leaving 27 bases between. There are 17 residues in the CDR3. In germline, CDR1 is SGHVT, CDR2 SQSDAQ. The CDR3 DNA sequence: TGTGCCAGCAGTGAGGGTACGGTGAGACTGCCCGGTCGGCCCCAGCATTTT. This encodes CASSEGTVRLPGRPQHF.

This clonotype was found once. The chain combines TRBV3-1 with TRBJ2-2; 9 bases agree with TRBD2. CDR3 size: 17 residues. The V and J ends lost 1 base and 3 bases, in that order; junction bases with no gene match: 6. Germline V CDR1 and CDR2: LGHDT, YNNKEL (reference sequence). The chain's CDR3 is CASSQVPPSGDTGELFF. DNA for the CDR3: TGTGCCAGCAGCCAAGTCCCCCCTAGCGGGGACACCGGGGAGCTGTTTTTT. Full variable domain (rest looked up from reference TRBV3-1 and TRBJ2-2): DTAVSQTPKYLVTQMGNDKSIKCEQNLGHDTMYWYKQDSKKFLKIMFSYNNKELIINETVPNRFSPKSPDKAHLNLHINSLELGDSAVYFCASSQVPPSGDTGELFFGEGSRLTVL.

The rearrangement links TRBV27 to TRBJ2-1; the D is unclear. Germline V CDR1 and CDR2: MNHEY, SMNVEV (reference sequence). CDR3 length equals 14 residues. The ends were cut back, 3 bases at V and 3 bases at J, with 9 bases in the middle. The CDR3 loop reads CASSFLTVYNEQFF. The CDR3 nucleotides read TGTGCCAGCAGTTTCCTAACAGTCTACAATGAGCAGTTCTTC.

The chain is built from TRBV15 and TRBJ1-5; 8 bases are a match to TRBD1. The trim removed 1 base at V and 6 bases at J, leaving 8 bases unmatched. CDR1 and CDR2 from the germline V gene are LNHNV and YYDKDF (reference sequence). The CDR3 is 16 amino acids. CDR3 nucleotide sequence: TGTGCCACCAGCAGAGGTGGGGCAGGGGGCTTTCAGCCCCAGCATTTT. Protein product: CATSRGGAGGFQPQHF.